The 5 T cell receptor beta chains below were found in one sample sequenced in a study of blood T cell repertoires in COVID-19. Clones were read by immunoSEQ multiplex PCR, and TCRdb kept only the in-frame ones, dropping some. Here the sample spans some 96,000 clones, around nine tenths being singletons. The specimen sequenced was peripheral blood. The origin of the receptors is a man in his fifties with acute or convalescent COVID-19.

The V gene is TRBV9, the J gene TRBJ1-4; 8 bases are a match to TRBD1. The CDR3 has 14 residues. The germline V gene has CDR1 SGDLS and CDR2 YYNGEE. Losses at the gene ends were 4 bases for V and 7 bases for J; bases not matched to a gene: 6. Here the CDR3 DNA reads TGTGCCAGCAGCCCCGGACAGGGATTTGAAAAACTGTTTTTT. It is translated as CASSPGQGFEKLFF.

This CDR3 reads CASSPRQGGTEAFF. For the CDR3, the DNA is TGTGCCAGCTCACCACGACAGGGGGGCACTGAAGCTTTCTTT. The chain combines TRBV18 with TRBJ1-1, with 9 bases that match TRBD1. This CDR3 spans 14 amino acids. The trim removed 1 base at V and 4 bases at J, leaving 1 base unmatched. Germline V gene data show CDR1 as KGHSH and CDR2 as LQKENI.

The chain carries TRBV10-1 and TRBJ1-5; D gene unclear. The V end was cut by 6 bases, the J end by 4 bases, with 13 bases between. This CDR3 spans 14 amino acids. CDR1 is WNHNN, CDR2 SYGVQD, per germline (reference sequence). The CDR3 loop reads CASRPSSRNQPQHF. CDR3 DNA sequence: TGCGCCAGCAGGCCCAGTAGCCGTAATCAGCCCCAGCATTTT.

The chain couples TRBV19 to TRBJ2-7; 8 nucleotides align to TRBD2. The CDR3 sequence is 15 residues long. With 6 bases clipped from V and 1 base from J, the junction kept 8 bases outside the gene matches. The germline V gene has CDR1 LNHDA and CDR2 SQIVND (reference sequence). In nucleotides, the CDR3 is TGTGCCAGTAGATTAACTAGCGGAGGTTCCTACGAGCAGTACTTC. Protein product: CASRLTSGGSYEQYF. The full variable domain, in which reference TRBV19 and TRBJ2-7 provide the parts outside the CDR3, is DGGITQSPKYLFRKEGQNVTLSCEQNLNHDAMYWYRQDPGQGLRLIYYSQIVNDFQKGDIAEGYSVSREKKESFPLTVTSAQKNPTAFYLCASRLTSGGSYEQYFGPGTRLTVT.

The gene calls are TRBV19 and TRBJ2-5; 7 bases fit TRBD2. This CDR3 region has 15 residues. Trimming at V came to 1 base and at J to 5 bases, leaving 7 bases not matched to a gene. Germline CDR1 is LNHDA and CDR2 is SQIVND (reference sequence). CDR3 loop: CASSIASSGGETQYF. CDR3 in DNA: TGTGCCAGTAGTATAGCTTCTAGCGGCGGGGAGACCCAGTACTTC.